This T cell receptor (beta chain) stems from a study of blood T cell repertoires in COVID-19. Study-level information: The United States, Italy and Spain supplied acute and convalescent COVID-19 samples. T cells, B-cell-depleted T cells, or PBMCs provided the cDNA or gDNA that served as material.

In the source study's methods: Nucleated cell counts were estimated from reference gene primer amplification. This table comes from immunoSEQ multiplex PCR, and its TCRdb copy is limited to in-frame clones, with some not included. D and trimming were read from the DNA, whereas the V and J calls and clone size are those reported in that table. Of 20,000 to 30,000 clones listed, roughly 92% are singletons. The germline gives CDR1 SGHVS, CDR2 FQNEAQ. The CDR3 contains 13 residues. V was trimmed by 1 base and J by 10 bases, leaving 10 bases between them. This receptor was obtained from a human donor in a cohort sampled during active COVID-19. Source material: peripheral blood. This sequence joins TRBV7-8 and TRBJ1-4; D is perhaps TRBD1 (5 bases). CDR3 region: CASSLVGGGKLFF. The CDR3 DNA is TGTGCCAGCAGCTTAGTGGGCGGGGGAAAACTGTTTTTT.